This TCR beta chain was captured by sequencing in a study of control samples from healthy donors and cancer patients. This CDR3 is 16 amino acids long. CDR1 is MDHEN, CDR2 SYDVKM, per germline. V dropped 5 bases and J dropped 2; count of bases not matched to a gene: 10. Clones were sequenced by immunoSEQ multiplex PCR, and TCRdb holds only the in-frame ones, with some missing. The sample contains about 170,000 clones, about nine tenths of which appear only once. This TCR came from a woman under 40 in good health. The rearrangement links TRBV28 to TRBJ2-5, with TRBD1 identical over 8 bases. Sequenced input: blood. The CDR3 nucleotides read TGTGCCAGCAGTCCCAGACAGGGGTTGGGGCAAGAGACCCAGTACTTC. Amino acid sequence: CASSPRQGLGQETQYF.